The present TCR beta chain was sequenced within a study of response to subunit inactivated influenza vaccine. The CDR3 has 14 residues. The germline V gene encodes CDR1 DFQATT and CDR2 SNEGSKA (reference sequence). V lost 7 bases to trimming and J lost 9 bases, with 19 bases between them. Study results and caveats: Authors suggested seasonal influenza vaccinations each recruit few new T cells.

This clonotype showed up just a few times. Antigen unknown. TCRdb redid the calling of the RT-PCR reads with MiXCR, one entry per CDR3 protein. The table shows about 480,000 distinct CDR3 sequences, with about 25% occurring only once. The TCR was taken from a man aged 50-59 years who received an inactivated influenza vaccine. Source: CD4+ T cells sorted from PBMCs, taken around 5 days after vaccination. The J gene is TRBJ1-6, the V gene TRBV20-1; D perhaps matches TRBD1 (5 bases). CDR3 DNA sequence: TGCAGTGTTAAAGTGGCAGGGAGAGGTTCACCCCTCCACTTT. It translates to CSVKVAGRGSPLHF.